The 24 T cell receptor beta chains reported below all come from one sample, sequenced in a study of human T cells and chemical hapten exposure. TCRdb analysed the RACE reads with MiXCR anew, one entry per CDR3 protein. The sample records 190,000 or so distinct CDR3 sequences, approximately 24% being singletons. The time point is: patch test 3, about 24 weeks after DPC sensitization. Treatment here: therapeutic diphenylcyclopropenone sensitization with weekly scalp DPC. This specimen was whole blood, taken in connection with sensitization to the hapten diphenylcyclopropenone (DPC). Source of these receptors: a woman in her 40s with alopecia areata. Some clones in this sample may be carry-over from other donors' samples.

V usage is TRBV10-3 and J usage is TRBJ1-5; 7 nucleotides align to TRBD1. The CDR3 covers 17 residues. V lost 11 bases, J lost 0 bases, and 16 bases stayed unmatched. Germline lookup yields CDR1 ENHRY and CDR2 SYGVKD. As DNA, the CDR3 is TGTGCCTCTCGACAGGGCAGTAGATCCCTTAGCAATCAGCCCCAGCATTTT. Translation gives CASRQGSRSLSNQPQHF.

The chain uses TRBV27 and TRBJ2-7; TRBD2 matches at 9 bases. This CDR3 region has 13 residues. The V segment lost 6 bases and the J segment 7 bases; nucleotides outside the gene matches: 7. Germline-derived CDR1 and CDR2 are MNHEY and SMNVEV (reference sequence). For the CDR3, the DNA is TGTGCCAGCAGGCCTAGCGGGGTGGGGGAGCAGTACTTC. It translates to CASRPSGVGEQYF.

The chain joins TRBV24-1 to TRBJ2-1, with a tentative D call TRBD2 (6 bases). The ends were cut back, 6 bases at V and 5 bases at J, with 19 bases in the middle. Germline V gene sequence: CDR1 KGHDR, CDR2 SFDVKD. The CDR3 has 16 residues. CDR3 DNA sequence: TGTGCCACCAGTTCCTCATGGGGAGGAATCGACAATGAGCAGTTCTTC. It is translated as CATSSSWGGIDNEQFF.

The chain uses TRBV6-6 and TRBJ2-6; D is possibly TRBD2 (6 bases). Germline assignment: CDR1 MNHNY and CDR2 SVGAGI (reference sequence). V was clipped by 10 bases and J by 0 bases, with 10 bases between them. CDR3 size: 14 residues. This CDR3 reads CATWRGSGANVLTF. The CDR3 DNA reads as TGTGCCACTTGGCGGGGCTCTGGGGCCAACGTCCTGACTTTC.

This clonotype was detected a few times. V is TRBV4-1 and J is TRBJ1-1; D ambiguous. The V end lost 0 bases, the J end lost 2 bases, and 10 bases lay between the germline ends. CDR1 and CDR2 from the germline V gene are MGHRA and YSYEKL. The CDR3 has 15 residues. CDR3 loop: CASSQESLANTEAFF. The CDR3 coding sequence is TGCGCCAGCAGCCAAGAAAGTTTAGCTAACACTGAAGCTTTCTTT.

This clonotype was counted only a few times. The V gene is TRBV6-5, the J gene TRBJ1-1, with TRBD1 as a possible D gene (5 bases). The ends were cut back, 4 bases at V and 7 bases at J, with 16 bases in the middle. This CDR3 has 14 residues. Per the germline V gene, CDR1 is MNHEY and CDR2 is SVGAGI. CDR3 protein: CASSSSWGGDEAFF. CDR3 nucleotides: TGTGCCAGCAGTTCGAGTTGGGGGGGGGATGAAGCTTTCTTT.

This clonotype came up a few times. This chain uses TRBV28 with TRBJ2-7, with D uncertain. The CDR3 runs to 13 residues. V gave up 6 bases and J gave up 2 bases, with 11 bases separating them. The germline CDR1 and CDR2 sequences are MDHEN and SYDVKM. The CDR3 sequence is CASSRGRAYEQYF. Written as DNA, the CDR3 is TGTGCCAGCAGCCGCGGACGGGCCTACGAGCAGTACTTC.

This clonotype was seen only a few times. The chain has TRBV5-4 and TRBJ2-3; 7 bases match TRBD1. The ends lost 4 bases at V and 2 bases at J; junction bases unmatched: 7. The CDR3 runs to 15 residues. CDR1 SGHNT and CDR2 YYREEE come from the germline V gene (reference sequence). CDR3 nucleotide sequence: TGTGCCAGCAGCGTAGGGGGCCACTACACAGATACGCAGTATTTT. Its protein is CASSVGGHYTDTQYF.

This sequence joins TRBV20-1 and TRBJ2-3; the match to TRBD2 covers 13 bases. Germline lookup yields CDR1 DFQATT and CDR2 SNEGSKA (reference sequence). This CDR3 region has 17 residues. The junction had 9 bases not matched to a gene; V was cut back by 6 bases and J by 0 bases. CDR3 DNA: TGCAGTGCGAGGACTAGCGGGAGATGGGCTAGCACAGATACGCAGTATTTT. This encodes CSARTSGRWASTDTQYF.

This CDR3 reads CASSLSSVYNGYTF. The CDR3 DNA reads TGTGCCAGCAGTTTAAGTTCAGTTTACAATGGCTACACCTTC. The V and J genes are TRBV28 and TRBJ1-2; D gene ambiguous. This CDR3 has 14 residues. With 2 bases removed from V and 6 bases from J, the gap between germline ends came to 13 bases. Germline loops: CDR1 MDHEN, CDR2 SYDVKM.

The chain links TRBV20-1 to TRBJ2-5, with D perhaps matching TRBD2 (6 bases). The CDR3 length is 13 residues. Germline CDR1 is DFQATT and CDR2 is SNEGSKA (reference sequence). V was clipped by 1 base and J by 5 bases, with 11 bases between them. This chain's CDR3 is CSARVGSSETQYF. DNA of the CDR3: TGCAGTGCTAGAGTCGGGAGTTCGGAGACCCAGTACTTC.

This clonotype has only a few counts. J is TRBJ1-1 and V is TRBV5-1; 7 nucleotides agree with TRBD1. The CDR3 extends over 15 amino acids. V lost 0 bases, J lost 4 bases, and 6 bases stayed unmatched. The V gene's germline CDR1 is SGHRS and CDR2 YFSETQ. CDR3 residues: CASSLEGAMGTEAFF. CDR3 DNA: TGCGCCAGCAGCTTGGAGGGGGCAATGGGCACTGAAGCTTTCTTT.

The chain combines TRBV20-1 with TRBJ2-7, with TRBD2 matching 14 bases. There are 16 residues in the CDR3. Germline-derived CDR1 and CDR2 are DFQATT and SNEGSKA (reference sequence). Trimming removed 2 bases from V and 5 bases from J; junction bases left unmatched: 8. This chain's CDR3 is CSARPGLAGDGHEQYF. The CDR3 nucleotides read TGCAGTGCTAGACCGGGACTAGCGGGAGACGGTCACGAGCAGTACTTC.

The V and J genes are TRBV25-1 and TRBJ1-6; 8 bases agree with TRBD1. This CDR3 comprises 15 residues. V gave up 4 bases and J gave up 2 bases; unmatched junction bases: 1. The germline gives CDR1 MGHDK, CDR2 SYGVNS. The CDR3 here is CASSVQGAYNSPLHF. DNA for the CDR3: TGTGCCAGCAGTGTACAGGGGGCCTATAATTCACCCCTCCACTTT.

This clonotype was recorded at least ten times. The chain couples TRBV20-1 to TRBJ2-3, with unresolved D. The CDR3 length is 15 residues. V gave up 0 bases and J gave up 1 base, with 11 bases separating them. Germline V CDR1 and CDR2: DFQATT, SNEGSKA (reference sequence). The CDR3 nucleotides are TGCAGTGCTAGAGATTTTGCGTGGGGCACAGATACGCAGTATTTT. It codes for CSARDFAWGTDTQYF.

This clonotype appeared a few times. The V gene is TRBV28, the J gene TRBJ2-1, with TRBD2 matching 12 bases. The V segment lost 3 bases and the J segment 4 bases; nucleotides outside the gene matches: 4. This CDR3 has 16 amino acids. CDR1 and CDR2 from the germline V gene are MDHEN and SYDVKM. The CDR3 loop is CASSLLAGGRYNEQFF. CDR3 nucleotides: TGTGCCAGCAGTTTGCTAGCGGGAGGGCGGTACAATGAGCAGTTCTTC.

In its sample, this clonotype was seen many times. The chain combines TRBV28 with TRBJ2-5, with a tentative D call TRBD2 (7 bases). Germline CDR1 and CDR2: MDHEN and SYDVKM. There are 14 residues in the CDR3. The V and J ends lost 4 bases and 5 bases respectively, with 14 bases between them. The CDR3 region is CASSWGGGRETQYF. The DNA for the CDR3 is TGTGCCAGCAGTTGGGGCGGGGGCAGGGAGACCCAGTACTTC.

This chain links TRBV12-3 or TRBV12-4 with TRBJ2-3; 7 bases align to TRBD2. Unmatched junction bases numbered 3, after V lost 2 bases and J lost 4 bases. The CDR3 is 14 residues long. The CDR3 here is CASSLRLAADTQYF. The CDR3 DNA reads TGTGCCAGCAGTTTACGACTAGCAGCAGATACGCAGTATTTT.

This clonotype appeared many times. The chain's CDR3 is CASSEQGARNTEAFF. The CDR3 DNA reads as TGCGCCAGCAGCGAACAGGGGGCACGTAACACTGAAGCTTTCTTT. The chain carries TRBV5-1 and TRBJ1-1, with 9 positions matching TRBD1. CDR1 SGHRS and CDR2 YFSETQ come from the germline V gene. Unmatched junction bases numbered 6, after V lost 4 bases and J lost 2 bases. The CDR3 covers 15 residues.

There are a few counts of this clonotype. The chain has TRBV7-9 and TRBJ2-7; D is perhaps TRBD2 (5 bases). V lost 5 bases, J lost 2 bases, and 10 bases lay in between. The CDR3 has 13 residues. From germline, CDR1 is SEHNR and CDR2 FQNEAQ (reference sequence). The CDR3 is CASSDWETYEQYF. The CDR3 bases are TGTGCCAGCAGCGACTGGGAGACCTACGAGCAGTACTTC. The whole variable domain, filled in from reference TRBV7-9 and TRBJ2-7, reads DTGVSQNPRHKITKRGQNVTFRCDPISEHNRLYWYRQTLGQGPEFLTYFQNEAQLEKSRLLSDRFSAERPKGSFSTLEIQRTEQGDSAMYLCASSDWETYEQYFGPGTRLTVT.

This clonotype has only a few counts. The V gene is TRBV7-8, the J gene TRBJ2-7; D remains ambiguous. The ends were cut back, 3 bases at V and 1 base at J, with 7 bases in the middle. CDR1 and CDR2 from the germline V gene are SGHVS and FQNEAQ. This CDR3 region has 13 residues. The CDR3 protein is CASSFGESYEQYF. As DNA, the CDR3 is TGTGCCAGCAGCTTTGGCGAATCCTACGAGCAGTACTTC.

A few counts support this clonotype. This chain uses TRBV12-3 or TRBV12-4 with TRBJ2-1; the D gene is possibly TRBD2 (6 bases). The CDR3 has 15 amino acids. Trimming removed 3 bases from V and 6 bases from J, with 15 bases in between. The CDR3 region has the DNA TGTGCCAGCAGTTTTTTTTTCGGCGGGATCAATGAGCAGTTCTTC. Encoded protein: CASSFFFGGINEQFF.

The chain employs TRBV29-1 and TRBJ2-7; 9 positions match TRBD1. Trimming at V came to 8 bases and at J to 2 bases, leaving 10 bases not matched to a gene. The CDR3 is 14 residues long. Germline V lookup: CDR1 SQVTM, CDR2 ANQGSEA. The CDR3 DNA sequence: TGCAGCACTTCCTCCGGGACAGGGCCCTACGAGCAGTACTTC. Translating it yields CSTSSGTGPYEQYF.

Many counts were recorded for this clonotype. V and J are TRBV10-3 and TRBJ1-5; D not certain. Between the trimmed V and J ends, which lost 6 bases and 3 bases, there was a span of 12 bases. The CDR3 is 14 amino acids. The germline V gene has CDR1 ENHRY and CDR2 SYGVKD. CDR3 nucleotide sequence: TGTGCCATCAGATCCTCGGGAAACAATCAGCCCCAGCATTTT. Translation: CAIRSSGNNQPQHF.